Below, 27 T cell receptor beta chains from the same sample are listed, as sequenced in a study of blood T cell repertoires in COVID-19. Only in-frame clones appear in the TCRdb table, and some are missing; sequencing was by immunoSEQ multiplex PCR. This sample yields 170,000 or so clones, of which 88% are seen a single time; 6.6% belongs to the top ten. Sequencing input: PBMCs or T cells enriched from blood (not recorded which). These receptors were obtained from a woman in her fifties or sixties who had recovered from COVID-19.

This clone was detected many times. The chain is built from TRBV19 and TRBJ1-2; 8 bases agree with TRBD1. Germline CDR1 is LNHDA and CDR2 is SQIVND (reference sequence). This CDR3 region has 16 residues. The V and J ends lost 6 bases and 8 bases, in that order; junction bases with no gene match: 17. As DNA, the CDR3 is TGTGCCAGTAGCGCCGCCTCCGGACAGGGATTAGGAGGCTACACCTTC. This codes for CASSAASGQGLGGYTF.

This chain uses TRBV7-8 with TRBJ1-5; TRBD1 matches at 8 bases. The CDR3 has 16 amino acids. Looked up from germline, CDR1 is SGHVS and CDR2 is FQNEAQ. After removal of 2 bases from V and 4 bases from J, the junction contained 7 bases not matched to a gene. The CDR3 bases are TGTGCCAGCAGCTTAAGTACAGGGGGTGGGAATCAGCCCCAGCATTTT. Its protein product is CASSLSTGGGNQPQHF.

The chain recombines TRBV11-1 with TRBJ1-1; D remains unclear. Germline CDR1 SGHAT, CDR2 FQDESV (reference sequence). The CDR3 consists of 14 residues. The ends were cut back, 5 bases at V and 2 bases at J, with 12 bases in the middle. CDR3 sequence reads: CASSLRTGNTEAFF. In DNA, the CDR3 is TGTGCCAGCAGCCTGCGGACGGGAAACACTGAAGCTTTCTTT. The full variable domain, completed using reference TRBV11-1 and TRBJ1-1, is EAEVAQSPRYKITEKSQAVAFWCDPISGHATLYWYRQILGQGPELLVQFQDESVVDDSQLPKDRFSAERLKGVDSTLKIQPAELGDSAMYLCASSLRTGNTEAFFGQGTRLTVV.

The chain couples TRBV6-2 or TRBV6-3 to TRBJ2-7, with D perhaps matching TRBD2 (5 bases). The CDR3 loop spans 12 amino acids. Looked up from germline, CDR1 is MNHEY and CDR2 is SVGEGT. Trimming stripped 2 bases from V and 7 bases from J, with 9 bases between. The CDR3 region is CASSYPRGEQYF. CDR3 in DNA: TGTGCCAGCAGTTACCCCCGAGGGGAGCAGTACTTC.

J is TRBJ1-5 and V is TRBV18, with TRBD1 identical over 9 bases. Germline CDR1 KGHSH, CDR2 LQKENI. This CDR3 has 15 amino acids. After removal of 4 bases from V and 4 bases from J, the junction contained 5 bases not matched to a gene. The CDR3 nucleotides read TGTGCCAGCTCACGAGGGACAGGGCTTAATCAGCCCCAGCATTTT. Protein sequence: CASSRGTGLNQPQHF. Supplemented by reference TRBV18 and TRBJ1-5, the full variable domain reads NAGVMQNPRHLVRRRGQEARLRCSPMKGHSHVYWYRQLPEEGLKFMVYLQKENIIDESGMPKERFSAEFPKEGPSILRIQQVVRGDSAAYFCASSRGTGLNQPQHFGDGTRLSIL.

The chain carries TRBV19 and TRBJ1-1, with D perhaps TRBD1 (6 bases). The V gene lost 10 bases and the J gene lost 3 bases, with 15 bases spanning the gap. Per germline, CDR1 LNHDA and CDR2 SQIVND (reference sequence). The CDR3 contains 13 residues. CDR3 DNA sequence: TGTGCCACTAGAAAAACAGGGTACACTGAAGCTTTCTTT. Residues: CATRKTGYTEAFF. The full variable domain, rest sourced from reference TRBV19 and TRBJ1-1, is DGGITQSPKYLFRKEGQNVTLSCEQNLNHDAMYWYRQDPGQGLRLIYYSQIVNDFQKGDIAEGYSVSREKKESFPLTVTSAQKNPTAFYLCATRKTGYTEAFFGQGTRLTVV.

The V call is TRBV6-5, the J call TRBJ2-7; 7 nucleotides agree with TRBD2. The CDR3 length is 14 residues. From germline, CDR1 is MNHEY and CDR2 SVGAGI. V dropped 5 bases and J dropped 2; count of bases not matched to a gene: 6. In nucleotides, the CDR3 is TGTGCCAGCAGTACTTTCGGGGGGACCTACGAGCAGTACTTC. It translates to CASSTFGGTYEQYF.

This clone occurred once. The rearrangement joins TRBV6-2 or TRBV6-3 to TRBJ2-3, with D possibly being TRBD2 (6 bases). V was shortened by 2 bases and J by 3 bases, with 12 bases between the two germline ends. The CDR3 sequence is 15 residues long. CDR1 is MNHEY, CDR2 SVGEGT, per germline. As DNA, the CDR3 is TGTGCCAGCAGTTACCAGGCGGGGAAAACAGATACGCAGTATTTT. This gives the protein CASSYQAGKTDTQYF.

The chain recombines TRBV27 with TRBJ2-1; tentatively, D is TRBD1 (6 bases). This CDR3 spans 13 amino acids. Germline-derived CDR1 and CDR2 are MNHEY and SMNVEV (reference sequence). V lost 0 bases to trimming and J lost 7 bases, with 7 bases between them. CDR3 nucleotides: TGTGCCAGCAGTTTATCGAGGGGGAATGAGCAGTTCTTC. Its protein is CASSLSRGNEQFF.

The rearrangement joins TRBV5-1 to TRBJ2-5; 8 nucleotides align to TRBD1. Germline V gives CDR1 SGHRS, CDR2 YFSETQ. The CDR3 totals 17 residues. Trimming took 4 bases from V and 5 from J; bases not matched to a gene: 16. Here the CDR3 reads CASSKGRQGAPSETQYF. The DNA for the CDR3 is TGCGCCAGCAGCAAAGGACGTCAGGGGGCCCCCTCCGAGACCCAGTACTTC.

The rearrangement links TRBV12-3 or TRBV12-4 to TRBJ1-2, with 8 bases matching TRBD1. V shed 4 bases, J shed 4 bases, and the junction held 2 bases outside the gene matches. The CDR3 spans 13 residues. In DNA form, the CDR3 reads TGTGCCAGCAGTTACGGGACAGGCTATGGCTACACCTTC. This gives the protein CASSYGTGYGYTF.

The V gene is TRBV14, the J gene TRBJ2-7; tentative D call: TRBD2 (6 bases). Trimming took off 3 bases at V and 3 bases at J, with 21 bases between the two ends. Looked up from germline, CDR1 is SGHDN and CDR2 is FVKESK. The CDR3 has 17 amino acids. The CDR3 loop is CASSHWPVGEAGYEQYF. The CDR3 DNA sequence: TGTGCCAGCAGCCACTGGCCTGTGGGAGAAGCGGGCTACGAGCAGTACTTC.

This clone was detected only a few times. J is TRBJ2-2 and V is TRBV2; D is uncertain. Germline CDR1 SNHLY, CDR2 FYNNEI. This CDR3 has 15 amino acids. The V gene lost 6 bases and the J gene lost 5 bases, with 16 bases spanning the gap. For the CDR3, the DNA is TGTGCCAGCAGACTCGACGGAGTTAAAACCGGGGAGCTGTTTTTT. Amino acids: CASRLDGVKTGELFF. Filled out from reference TRBV2 and TRBJ2-2, the complete variable domain reads EPEVTQTPSHQVTQMGQEVILRCVPISNHLYFYWYRQILGQKVEFLVSFYNNEISEKSEIFDDQFSVERPDGSNFTLKIRSTKLEDSAMYFCASRLDGVKTGELFFGEGSRLTVL.

This clone turned up a few times. The chain couples TRBV9 to TRBJ1-6, with D hard to call. Germline V gene data show CDR1 as SGDLS and CDR2 as YYNGEE. V dropped 0 bases and J dropped 11 bases, with 15 bases sitting between them. This CDR3 is 15 amino acids long. The DNA of the CDR3 is TGTGCCAGCAGCGTAGATGGGAGATCTGGGGCACCCCTCCACTTT. It codes for CASSVDGRSGAPLHF.

CDR3 bases: TGTGCCAGCAGTCCCCAAGGACACTCGGGTTGGGGCTACACCTTC. Translating it yields CASSPQGHSGWGYTF. This rearrangement joins TRBV27 to TRBJ1-2, with D possibly being TRBD1 (5 bases). This CDR3 spans 15 amino acids. Germline V lookup: CDR1 MNHEY, CDR2 SMNVEV (reference sequence). V was clipped by 5 bases and J by 8 bases, with 21 bases between them.

The chain uses TRBV7-3 and TRBJ1-1; no firm D call. This CDR3 region has 13 residues. Germline-derived CDR1 and CDR2 are SGHTA and FQGTGA. Trimming cost V 1 base and J 1 base, with 4 bases left between them. The CDR3 reads CASSLIANTEAFF. In DNA, the CDR3 is TGTGCCAGCAGCTTAATAGCGAACACTGAAGCTTTCTTT.

V gene TRBV27 combines with J gene TRBJ2-3, with D possibly TRBD1 on 7 matching bases. CDR1 is MNHEY, CDR2 SMNVEV, per germline (reference sequence). V lost 8 bases and J lost 3, with 15 bases in between. This CDR3 has 14 amino acids. The CDR3 DNA follows: TGTGCCAGCCGAAACAGGGGAGGTACAGATACGCAGTATTTT. Translated, it gives CASRNRGGTDTQYF.

This clone came up a few times. The J gene is TRBJ2-5, the V gene TRBV27; 8 bases align to TRBD2. The CDR3 runs to 15 residues. V lost 3 bases to trimming and J lost 2 bases; unmatched junction nucleotides: 5. Germline V gene data show CDR1 as MNHEY and CDR2 as SMNVEV (reference sequence). The CDR3 DNA sequence: TGTGCCAGCAGTTTCAACAGCGGGGGACAAGAGACCCAGTACTTC. This encodes CASSFNSGGQETQYF.

The V and J genes are TRBV6-2 or TRBV6-3 and TRBJ1-1; the D gene is possibly TRBD1 (5 bases). The CDR3 spans 13 residues. V shed 3 bases and J shed 5 bases, with 10 bases lying between them. Germline V CDR1 and CDR2: MNHEY, SVGEGT. CDR3 residues: CASSYAGWTEAFF. The DNA for the CDR3 is TGTGCCAGCAGTTATGCAGGGTGGACTGAAGCTTTCTTT.

CDR3 protein: CASSQDTSGGFGELFF. The CDR3 bases are TGCGCCAGCAGCCAAGATACTAGCGGGGGTTTCGGGGAGCTGTTTTTT. This chain connects TRBV4-1 to TRBJ2-2, with 11 bases fitting TRBD2. The CDR3 contains 16 residues. V shed 0 bases and J 7 bases; nucleotides not matched to a gene: 4. CDR1 and CDR2 from the germline V gene are MGHRA and YSYEKL.

V is TRBV2 and J is TRBJ1-5; D unclear. Germline values: CDR1 SNHLY, CDR2 FYNNEI. Trimming took off 5 bases at V and 0 bases at J, with 11 bases between the two ends. This CDR3 has 15 residues. In DNA form, the CDR3 reads TGTGCCAGCAGTCCAACACGGGGTAGCAATCAGCCCCAGCATTTT. It translates to CASSPTRGSNQPQHF.

In its sample, this clone was seen a few times. The gene calls are TRBV4-3 and TRBJ1-6, with D possibly being TRBD1 (6 bases). From germline, CDR1 is LGHNA and CDR2 YSLEER. This CDR3 has 15 amino acids. V was cut by 5 bases and J by 10 bases, with 18 bases left in between. The CDR3 bases are TGCGCCAGCAGCGCCGCGGGGGGGGCCAGATCACCCCTCCACTTT. Residues: CASSAAGGARSPLHF.

The gene calls are TRBV5-4 and TRBJ2-5, with 10 bases matching TRBD2. Per germline, CDR1 SGHNT and CDR2 YYREEE (reference sequence). The CDR3 sequence is 16 residues long. V was pared by 0 bases and J by 5 bases, with 7 bases of the junction left unmatched. CDR3 in amino acids: CASSLGLAGDRETQYF. The CDR3 bases are TGTGCCAGCAGCTTGGGACTAGCGGGCGATCGGGAGACCCAGTACTTC.

The chain is built from TRBV5-1 and TRBJ1-5; D not certain. Per the germline V gene, CDR1 is SGHRS and CDR2 is YFSETQ. V lost 3 bases and J lost 0, with 4 bases in between. This CDR3 comprises 13 residues. This chain's CDR3 is CASSSNSNQPQHF. CDR3 bases: TGCGCCAGCAGCTCAAATAGCAATCAGCCCCAGCATTTT.

CDR3 region: CASSPGGGRYQETQYF. The CDR3 DNA reads TGTGCCAGCAGCCCCGGGGGGGGGAGGTATCAAGAGACCCAGTACTTC. This rearrangement joins TRBV6-6 to TRBJ2-5; 8 nucleotides agree with TRBD2. The CDR3 runs to 16 residues. Germline CDR1 and CDR2: MNHNY and SVGAGI (reference sequence). The V and J ends lost 6 bases and 2 bases, in that order; junction bases with no gene match: 11.

This rearrangement joins TRBV16 to TRBJ1-2; D gene uncertain. CDR1 and CDR2 (germline): KGHSY, FQNENV. The CDR3 totals 13 residues. Trimming took off 8 bases at V and 6 bases at J, with 16 bases between the two ends. CDR3 DNA sequence: TGTGCCAGCGGACTAAATGCTCAGAATGGCTACACCTTC. Protein product: CASGLNAQNGYTF.

This chain joins TRBV6-5 and TRBJ1-4; D is unresolved. This CDR3 region has 13 residues. Between the trimmed V and J ends, which lost 6 bases and 4 bases, there was a span of 9 bases. CDR1 is MNHEY and CDR2 is SVGAGI in the germline V gene. CDR3 nucleotides: TGTGCCAGCAGCGATGAGGTTAATGAAAAACTGTTTTTT. Residues: CASSDEVNEKLFF.